This TCR beta chain was sequenced during a study of blood T cell repertoires in COVID-19. The CDR3 spans 15 residues. The V gene end was trimmed by 3 bases and the J gene end by 4 bases; junction bases not matched to a gene: 5. CDR1 and CDR2 from the germline V gene are MDHEN and SYDVKM. Assay: immunoSEQ multiplex PCR; the TCRdb copy retains only in-frame clones and omits some. The data hold around 180,000 clones, with around 86% observed a single time. The material sequenced was peripheral blood. The chain has TRBV28 and TRBJ2-2; 7 positions agree with TRBD1. This sequence was found in a woman in her twenties or thirties with active or convalescent COVID-19. CDR3 coding DNA: TGTGCCAGCAGTTTTTTCGGGACAGCCACCGGGGAGCTGTTTTTT. This gives the protein CASSFFGTATGELFF.